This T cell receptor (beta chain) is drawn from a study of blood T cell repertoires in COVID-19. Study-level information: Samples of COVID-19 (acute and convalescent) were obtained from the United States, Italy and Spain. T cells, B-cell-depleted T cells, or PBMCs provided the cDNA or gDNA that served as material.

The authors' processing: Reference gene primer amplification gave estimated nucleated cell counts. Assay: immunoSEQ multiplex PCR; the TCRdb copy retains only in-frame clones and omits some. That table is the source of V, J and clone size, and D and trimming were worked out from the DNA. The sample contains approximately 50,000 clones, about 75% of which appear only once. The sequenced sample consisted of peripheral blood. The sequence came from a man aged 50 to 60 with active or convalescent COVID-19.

CDR3 region: CASSELASGKSYNEQFF. The CDR3 DNA reads TGTGCCAGCAGTGAATTAGCTAGCGGGAAGAGCTACAATGAGCAGTTCTTC. The rearrangement uses TRBV25-1 and TRBJ2-1, with 9 nucleotides matching TRBD2. Looked up from germline, CDR1 is MGHDK and CDR2 is SYGVNS. The V segment lost 1 base and the J segment 3 bases; nucleotides outside the gene matches: 7. The CDR3 is made up of 17 amino acids.